This TCR beta chain was sequenced in a study of post-analysis software for immune sequencing data. Notes on the study in general: In patients, a few TRBV segments were more frequent than in controls, with TRBV5-6, TRBV5-1 and TRBV20-1 among them. Controls significantly exceeded multiple sclerosis patients in normalized Chao1 diversity.

A remark on this clonotype: Its antigen remains unknown.

The CDR3 has 16 amino acids. Germline CDR1 reads MDHEN; CDR2 reads SYDVKM. V lost 5 bases and J lost 0; bases outside the gene matches: 3. Unique molecular identifiers were carried by the TCR beta cDNA libraries. TCRdb ran MiXCR on the PCR reads and lists one entry per CDR3 protein. The sample consists of some 260,000 distinct CDR3 sequences, roughly a third of them appearing once. The receptor was derived from a girl aged 10 to 17 with multiple sclerosis. Sequencing input: blood. The chain combines TRBV28 with TRBJ2-2; 10 bases match TRBD1. CDR3 coding DNA: TGTGCCAGCAGTCCGACAGGGGGCGCGAACACCGGGGAGCTGTTTTTT. Translated, it gives CASSPTGGANTGELFF.